What follows describes a single TCR beta chain. Its antigen remains unidentified. The junction had 2 bases not matched to a gene; V was cut back by 0 bases and J by 6 bases. CDR1 is SGHRS, CDR2 YFSETQ, per germline. The CDR3 has 13 residues. After autologous stem cell transplantation all patients relapsed, and prior brentuximab vedotin exposure differed between cohorts. The table came from immunoSEQ multiplex PCR; TCRdb's copy has only in-frame clones and leaves some out. The sample includes 50,000 to 75,000 clones, 88% seen only once; the top ten take roughly 5.4%. This specimen belongs to a study of PD-1 blockade in classical Hodgkin lymphoma. Findings and caveats of the study: The diversity seen at baseline in complete responders resembled that of newly diagnosed patients. Compared with baseline, CD4+ but not CD8+ TCR diversity had risen significantly by C4D1.

This sequence was found in a human donor with classical Hodgkin lymphoma. The rearrangement links TRBV5-1 to TRBJ2-7; TRBD1 matches at 8 bases. The material was peripheral blood mononuclear cells (PBMCs), obtained before the second cycle of nivolumab. CDR3 sequence: CASSLGDRGEQYF. CDR3 nucleotides: TGCGCCAGCAGCTTGGGTGACAGGGGCGAGCAGTACTTC. The full variable domain, with the rest looked up from reference TRBV5-1 and TRBJ2-7, is KAGVTQTPRYLIKTRGQQVTLSCSPISGHRSVSWYQQTPGQGLQFLFEYFSETQRNKGNFPGRFSGRQFSNSRSEMNVSTLELGDSALYLCASSLGDRGEQYFGPGTRLTVT.